This T cell receptor (beta chain) was profiled in a study of CD8 T cells in Susac syndrome. RNA totalling roughly 0.45 to 1 ug underwent reverse transcription with random hexamers. TCRdb analysed the immunoSEQ multiplex PCR reads with MiXCR anew, one entry per CDR3 protein. In the table there are 50,000 to 55,000 distinct CDR3 sequences, approximately 95% of which are singletons. Study observations and caveats: The study found that Susac CD8+ clonal expansion peaked in TEMRA cells and active patients.

Turning to this clonotype: Its antigen is as yet unknown.

CDR1 and CDR2 (germline): SEHNR, FQNEAQ (reference sequence). The germline V and J ends were trimmed by 3 bases and 6 bases, with 9 bases remaining between them. This CDR3 spans 13 amino acids. CD8+ and CD4+ T cells from blood underwent TCR beta sequencing, which was carried out in a high-throughput format. As judged by recently defined diagnostic criteria, patients with Susac syndrome had definite or probable disease. The V gene is TRBV7-9, the J gene TRBJ2-1; maybe TRBD2 (5 bases). Material for sequencing was CD8+ T cells from PBMCs. This sequence was found in a human donor with Susac syndrome. The CDR3 DNA reads TGTGCCAGCAGCTTGGTCGCGGGCAATGAGCAGTTCTTC. Amino acids: CASSLVAGNEQFF.